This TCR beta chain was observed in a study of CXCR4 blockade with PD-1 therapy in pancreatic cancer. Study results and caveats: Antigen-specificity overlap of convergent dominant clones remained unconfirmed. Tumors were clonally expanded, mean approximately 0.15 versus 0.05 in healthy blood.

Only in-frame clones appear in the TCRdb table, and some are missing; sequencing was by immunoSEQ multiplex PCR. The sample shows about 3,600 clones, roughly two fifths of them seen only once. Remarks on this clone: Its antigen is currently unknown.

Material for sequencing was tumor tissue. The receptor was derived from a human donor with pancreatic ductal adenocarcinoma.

This CDR3 reads CASSIGGTAYEQYF. CDR3 bases: TGTGCCAGTAGTATTGGGGGGACTGCCTACGAGCAGTACTTC. The rearrangement uses TRBV19 and TRBJ2-7, with D tentatively TRBD2 (6 bases). Per the germline V gene, CDR1 is LNHDA and CDR2 is SQIVND (reference sequence). Trimming took off 3 bases at V and 2 bases at J, with 11 bases between the two ends. This CDR3 contains 14 residues.